These 31 T cell receptor beta chains were all obtained from the same sample, sequenced in a study of beta chain features in type 1 diabetes. TCRB transcripts that were expressed got sequenced, as all of the isolated RNA had been reverse transcribed. The repertoire was sequenced with immunoSEQ multiplex PCR; TCRdb's copy has only in-frame clones and lacks some. Among some 270,000 clones listed, approximately 8.1% were seen once. Sequencing was carried out using central memory CD4+ T cells from blood. The receptor set was obtained from a woman under 30 in good health.

The V call is TRBV5-4, the J call TRBJ1-2, with D possibly being TRBD1 (6 bases). The CDR3 has 14 amino acids. Germline CDR1 and CDR2: SGHNT and YYREEE (reference sequence). The ends were cut back, 4 bases at V and 4 bases at J, with 14 bases in the middle. In nucleotides, the CDR3 is TGTGCCAGCAGCGACGCGACAGGCGCCTATGGCTACACCTTC. Its protein product is CASSDATGAYGYTF.

This clone came up many times. This chain connects TRBV2 to TRBJ2-1, with 14 bases fitting TRBD2. After removal of 10 bases from V and 14 bases from J, the junction contained 13 bases not matched to a gene. Germline V CDR1 and CDR2: SNHLY, FYNNEI. This CDR3 is 14 amino acids long. CDR3 DNA: TGTGCCACCGCCGGGACTAGCGGGGGCAAAGAGGAGTTCTTC. Translated: CATAGTSGGKEEFF.

The rearrangement links TRBV7-9 to TRBJ2-2, with D tentatively TRBD1 or TRBD2 (5 bases each). The V end lost 7 bases, the J end lost 6 bases, and 9 bases lay between the germline ends. This CDR3 is built from 12 residues. The germline V gene has CDR1 SEHNR and CDR2 FQNEAQ (reference sequence). The DNA of the CDR3 is TGTGCCAGCACCCGGGGCGCCGGGGAGCTGTTTTTT. Translation gives CASTRGAGELFF.

The V and J genes are TRBV4-2 and TRBJ2-1; the D is unclear. Germline loops: CDR1 LGHNA, CDR2 YNFKEQ. CDR3 length: 16 amino acids. Trimming stripped 4 bases from V and 0 bases from J, with 13 bases between. The DNA of the CDR3 is TGTGCCAGCAGCCTTCGCGACGCAGGCTCCTACAATGAGCAGTTCTTC. Amino acids: CASSLRDAGSYNEQFF.

The chain is built from TRBV11-1 and TRBJ2-1; unclear D gene. The V gene lost 5 bases and the J gene lost 4 bases, with 12 bases spanning the gap. In germline, CDR1 is SGHAT, CDR2 FQDESV (reference sequence). CDR3 size: 14 residues. The DNA for the CDR3 is TGTGCCAGCAGCCCCCTCGGCACTTACAATGAGCAGTTCTTC. Translated, it gives CASSPLGTYNEQFF.

This clone was recorded a few times. The V gene is TRBV5-1, the J gene TRBJ2-3; D gene uncertain. This CDR3 has 12 amino acids. V was cut by 1 base and J by 6 bases, with 6 bases left in between. From germline, CDR1 is SGHRS and CDR2 YFSETQ. In DNA, the CDR3 is TGCGCCAGCAGCTTGACGGCGGATACGCAGTATTTT. Protein sequence: CASSLTADTQYF.

This clone was seen only a few times. The chain is built from TRBV5-1 and TRBJ1-3; TRBD1 matches 9 bases. Germline lookup yields CDR1 SGHRS and CDR2 YFSETQ. The CDR3 spans 15 residues. V was pared by 4 bases and J by 3 bases, with 5 bases of the junction left unmatched. The DNA for the CDR3 is TGCGCCAGCAGCCCGGGACAGGGAATTGGAAACACCATATATTTT. Protein: CASSPGQGIGNTIYF.

The gene calls are TRBV12-2 and TRBJ2-1. TRBV12-2 has pseudogene status. The CDR3 spans 17 residues. CDR3 sequence (DNA): TGTGCAAGTCGCTTAGACACCCACCTCTGTATGGATAGTGAGCAGTTCTTC. Residues: CASRLDTHLCMDSEQFF.

The DNA for the CDR3 is TGTGCCAGCAGACGAAGACAGGCCGGGGAGCTGTTTTTT. Amino acid sequence: CASRRRQAGELFF. The rearrangement uses TRBV7-8 and TRBJ2-2, with a tentative D call TRBD1 (6 bases). The V gene lost 6 bases and the J gene lost 6 bases, with 11 bases spanning the gap. The CDR3 is 13 amino acids. Germline V CDR1 and CDR2: SGHVS, FQNEAQ.

The CDR3 is CASSSPGRLHGYTF. In DNA, the CDR3 is TGTGCCAGCAGCTCCCCCGGGCGACTCCATGGCTACACCTTC. The J gene is TRBJ1-2, the V gene TRBV7-2; no firm D call. In germline, CDR1 is SGHTA, CDR2 FQGNSA. V lost 4 bases, J lost 6 bases, and 15 bases lay in between. The CDR3 spans 14 residues.

This clone was seen at least ten times. This chain connects TRBV28 to TRBJ2-7; D is possibly TRBD1 (7 bases). V was clipped by 6 bases and J by 0 bases, with 15 bases between them. The CDR3 runs to 15 residues. Germline V gene data show CDR1 as MDHEN and CDR2 as SYDVKM. As DNA, the CDR3 is TGTGCCAGCAGCACCTGGGGGGACAGCTCCTACGAGCAGTACGTC. It yields the protein CASSTWGDSSYEQYV.

This clone appeared many times. The junction departs from germline at one end; a sequencing error may be responsible. This chain connects TRBV6-6 to TRBJ2-3; 8 bases fit TRBD1. Germline CDR1 MNHNY, CDR2 SVGAGI (reference sequence). The CDR3 length is 14 residues. CDR3 amino acids: CATSWSGGTDTQYF. The DNA for the CDR3 is TGTGCCACATCATGGTCAGGGGGCACGGATACGCAGTATTTT.

This clone has at least ten counts. This chain joins TRBV21-1 and TRBJ2-7. TRBV21-1 is classified as a pseudogene. This CDR3 has 12 residues. The CDR3 coding sequence is TGTGCCAGCAGCTCGGGGGCCTACGAGCAGTACGTC. Translated: CASSSGAYEQYV.

This clone was counted only a few times. The chain is built from TRBV18 and TRBJ2-3, with D possibly being TRBD1 or TRBD2 (5 bases each). CDR1 KGHSH and CDR2 LQKENI come from the germline V gene. This CDR3 region has 14 residues. V was trimmed by 3 bases and J by 4 bases, leaving 11 bases between them. The CDR3 sequence is CASSPSGTADTQYF. DNA of the CDR3: TGTGCCAGCTCACCGTCAGGGACGGCAGATACGCAGTATTTT.

This clone was detected a few times. The chain employs TRBV7-9 and TRBJ1-3; D gene unclear. Germline V gives CDR1 SEHNR, CDR2 FQNEAQ (reference sequence). There are 14 residues in the CDR3. The ends were cut back, 1 base at V and 4 bases at J, with 8 bases in the middle. The CDR3: CASSLGESGNTIYF. In DNA, the CDR3 is TGTGCCAGCAGCTTAGGGGAGAGCGGAAACACCATATATTTT. The full variable domain, completed using reference TRBV7-9 and TRBJ1-3, is DTGVSQNPRHKITKRGQNVTFRCDPISEHNRLYWYRQTLGQGPEFLTYFQNEAQLEKSRLLSDRFSAERPKGSFSTLEIQRTEQGDSAMYLCASSLGESGNTIYFGEGSWLTVV.

This clone appeared a few times. This sequence joins TRBV6-5 and TRBJ2-5, with TRBD2 matching 7 bases. CDR3 size: 14 residues. After removal of 5 bases from V and 1 base from J, the junction contained 4 bases not matched to a gene. The germline CDR1 and CDR2 sequences are MNHEY and SVGAGI. The DNA of the CDR3 is TGTGCCAGCAGTCGGACTAGTCTCCAAGAGACCCAGTACTTC. Translating it yields CASSRTSLQETQYF.

A few counts support this clone. V usage is TRBV5-6 and J usage is TRBJ2-3; 8 nucleotides line up with TRBD1. Trimming removed 0 bases from V and 1 base from J; junction bases left unmatched: 13. The V gene's germline CDR1 is SGHDT and CDR2 YYEEEE. CDR3 length equals 19 residues. CDR3 region: CASSLGSGIETGGTDTQYF. As DNA, the CDR3 is TGTGCCAGCAGCTTGGGGTCAGGGATCGAGACAGGGGGCACAGATACGCAGTATTTT.

This rearrangement joins TRBV30 to TRBJ1-5, with no clear D. The CDR3 length is 15 residues. V was cut by 0 bases and J by 5 bases, with 14 bases left in between. The germline CDR1 and CDR2 sequences are GTSNPN and SVGIG (reference sequence). The CDR3 loop reads CAWSVQAGRDQPQHF. CDR3 bases: TGTGCCTGGAGTGTACAAGCAGGTCGGGATCAGCCCCAGCATTTT. Complete variable domain (other parts from reference TRBV30 and TRBJ1-5): SQTIHQWPATLVQPVGSPLSLECTVEGTSNPNLYWYRQAAGRGLQLLFYSVGIGQISSEVPQNLSASRPQDRQFILSSKKLLLSDSGFYLCAWSVQAGRDQPQHFGDGTRLSIL.

The V call is TRBV7-2, the J call TRBJ2-3; D is possibly TRBD2 (6 bases). The CDR3 has 16 residues. The ends were cut back, 1 base at V and 0 bases at J, with 11 bases in the middle. Germline V lookup: CDR1 SGHTA, CDR2 FQGNSA. The CDR3: CASSLEGRDSTDTQYF. The CDR3 DNA sequence: TGTGCCAGCAGCTTAGAGGGGCGGGATAGCACAGATACGCAGTATTTT.

The CDR3 DNA reads as TGTGCCAGTATAGGGATCGGGACAGGGGCGTATGAGCAGTTCTTC. Its protein product is CASIGIGTGAYEQFF. The J gene is TRBJ2-1, the V gene TRBV19; 10 positions match TRBD1. The CDR3 extends over 15 amino acids. CDR1 and CDR2 (germline): LNHDA, SQIVND (reference sequence). The junction had 11 bases not matched to a gene; V was cut back by 7 bases and J by 8 bases.

This chain connects TRBV5-4 to TRBJ2-5; D might be TRBD2 (6 bases). Germline V gives CDR1 SGHNT, CDR2 YYREEE (reference sequence). The CDR3 covers 15 residues. The V end lost 4 bases, the J end lost 5 bases, and 18 bases lay between the germline ends. The CDR3 region is CASSPVLGGVETQYF. The DNA of the CDR3 is TGTGCCAGCAGCCCCGTTCTCGGGGGTGTGGAGACCCAGTACTTC. Full variable domain (missing parts from reference TRBV5-4 and TRBJ2-5): ETGVTQSPTHLIKTRGQQVTLRCSSQSGHNTVSWYQQALGQGPQFIFQYYREEENGRGNFPPRFSGLQFPNYSSELNVNALELDDSALYLCASSPVLGGVETQYFGPGTRLLVL.

This clone was recorded many times. The sample contains more than one DNA sequence encoding this CDR3. The chain combines TRBV7-9 with TRBJ2-7; D is possibly TRBD1 or TRBD2 (5 bases each). The CDR3 totals 13 residues. Trimming pared 4 bases from V and 5 bases from J, leaving 12 bases between. Germline V CDR1 and CDR2: SEHNR, FQNEAQ (reference sequence). The CDR3: CASSWGGGHEQYV. The CDR3 bases are TGTGCCAGCAGCTGGGGTGGGGGTCACGAGCAGTACGTC.

The rearrangement joins TRBV9 to TRBJ2-1, with 9 nucleotides matching TRBD1. Trimming cost V 0 bases and J 9 bases; bases outside gene matches: 7. CDR1 is SGDLS, CDR2 YYNGEE, per germline. The CDR3 is 15 residues long. CDR3 in amino acids: CASSVEVTGGGEQFF. CDR3 nucleotides: TGTGCCAGCAGCGTAGAGGTAACAGGGGGCGGTGAGCAGTTCTTC. The whole variable domain, filled in from reference TRBV9 and TRBJ2-1, reads DSGVTQTPKHLITATGQRVTLRCSPRSGDLSVYWYQQSLDQGLQFLIQYYNGEERAKGNILERFSAQQFPDLHSELNLSSLELGDSALYFCASSVEVTGGGEQFFGPGTRLTVL.

There are a few counts of this clone. The rearrangement uses TRBV5-4 and TRBJ2-3, with D possibly TRBD2 on 6 matching bases. Germline CDR1 and CDR2: SGHNT and YYREEE (reference sequence). Trimming left V 4 bases short and J 5 bases short, with 14 bases between. The CDR3 sequence is 14 residues long. The CDR3 region is CASSPGGRRDTQYF. CDR3 bases: TGTGCCAGCAGCCCCGGAGGGCGCCGAGATACGCAGTATTTT.

The chain couples TRBV7-2 to TRBJ1-2, with D unclear. The CDR3 runs to 13 residues. The V end lost 2 bases, the J end lost 7 bases, and 11 bases lay between the germline ends. The germline CDR1 and CDR2 sequences are SGHTA and FQGNSA. The DNA of the CDR3 is TGTGCCAGCAGCTTAAATCGGCAGTCTGGCTACACCTTC. Amino acid sequence: CASSLNRQSGYTF.

This chain's CDR3 is CASSPDETVTDNSPLHF. In DNA, the CDR3 is TGTGCCAGCTCACCAGATGAAACCGTCACGGATAATTCACCCCTCCACTTT. This sequence joins TRBV18 and TRBJ1-6; no clear D gene. The CDR3 sequence is 17 residues long. Germline V gene data show CDR1 as KGHSH and CDR2 as LQKENI. V lost 2 bases and J 5 bases, leaving 16 bases between the germline ends.

This clone came up a few times. The gene calls are TRBV28 and TRBJ1-5; TRBD1 aligns across 9 bases. V trimming: 3 bases; J trimming: 5 bases; junction bases outside the gene matches: 8. The CDR3 totals 16 residues. Germline lookup yields CDR1 MDHEN and CDR2 SYDVKM. CDR3 region: CASSLLTGGGYQPQHF. The CDR3 nucleotides read TGTGCCAGCAGTTTGTTAACAGGGGGCGGGTATCAGCCCCAGCATTTT.

This clone was observed a few times. The chain combines TRBV11-3 with TRBJ2-3, with 8 bases that match TRBD1. This CDR3 is 15 amino acids long. The germline gives CDR1 SGHNT, CDR2 YENEEA. Trimming at V came to 5 bases and at J to 3 bases, leaving 7 bases not matched to a gene. Here the CDR3 DNA reads TGTGCCAGCAGCCTCCGACAGGGGCTTACAGATACGCAGTATTTT. Protein: CASSLRQGLTDTQYF.

This clone has just one count. The chain uses TRBV27 and TRBJ2-1; 8 bases are a match to TRBD1. V trimming: 3 bases; J trimming: 5 bases; junction bases outside the gene matches: 6. This CDR3 is built from 15 residues. CDR1 and CDR2 (germline): MNHEY, SMNVEV (reference sequence). The CDR3 is CASSFRRQGNNEQFF. Written as DNA, the CDR3 is TGTGCCAGCAGTTTTCGGAGACAGGGGAACAATGAGCAGTTCTTC.

This clone appeared a few times. The chain recombines TRBV7-2 with TRBJ2-3; possibly TRBD1 or TRBD2 for D (5 bases each). The CDR3 consists of 15 residues. Trimming took off 1 base at V and 0 bases at J, with 8 bases between the two ends. CDR1 and CDR2 from the germline V gene are SGHTA and FQGNSA. The CDR3 loop is CASSLDGDSTDTQYF. CDR3 nucleotide sequence: TGTGCCAGCAGCTTAGATGGGGACAGCACAGATACGCAGTATTTT.

The chain carries TRBV29-1 and TRBJ1-1; D perhaps matches TRBD1 (5 bases). The CDR3 is made up of 13 amino acids. Germline values: CDR1 SQVTM, CDR2 ANQGSEA. V lost 6 bases and J lost 4, with 15 bases in between. CDR3 in amino acids: CSVWGGAFTEAFF. The CDR3 DNA is TGCAGCGTCTGGGGGGGAGCATTCACTGAAGCTTTCTTT.